This T cell receptor (beta chain) was retrieved from a study of chemoradiotherapy in HPV16-positive cancers. Profiling relied on immunoSEQ multiplex PCR, and the TCRdb table lists in-frame clones only, not all of them. This sample has 30,000 to 40,000 clones, with 80% to 95% found just once. V lost 5 bases and J lost 1, with 18 bases in between. The CDR3 is 17 residues long. The germline gives CDR1 LNHNV, CDR2 YYDKDF (reference sequence). V gene TRBV15 combines with J gene TRBJ1-5, with D tentatively TRBD1 (6 bases). This sequence originates from a human donor with HPV-associated anogenital cancer. The specimen was blood, collected from a patient who underwent chemoradiotherapy. The CDR3, as DNA: TGTGCCACCAGCGGACCCTCCGGGACAACAAGCAATCAGCCCCAGCATTTT. Translated, it gives CATSGPSGTTSNQPQHF.